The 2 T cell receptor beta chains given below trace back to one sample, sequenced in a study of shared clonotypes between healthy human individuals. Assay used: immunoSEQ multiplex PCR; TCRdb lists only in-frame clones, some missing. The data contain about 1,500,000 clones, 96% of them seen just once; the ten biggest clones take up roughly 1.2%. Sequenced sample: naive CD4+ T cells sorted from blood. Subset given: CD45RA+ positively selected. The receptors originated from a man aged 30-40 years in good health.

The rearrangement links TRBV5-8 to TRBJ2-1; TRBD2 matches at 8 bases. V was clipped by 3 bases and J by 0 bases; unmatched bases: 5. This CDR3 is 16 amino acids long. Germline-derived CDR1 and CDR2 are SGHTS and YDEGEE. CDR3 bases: TGTGCCAGCAGCTCCCTTAGCGGGAACTCCTACAATGAGCAGTTCTTC. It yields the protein CASSSLSGNSYNEQFF.

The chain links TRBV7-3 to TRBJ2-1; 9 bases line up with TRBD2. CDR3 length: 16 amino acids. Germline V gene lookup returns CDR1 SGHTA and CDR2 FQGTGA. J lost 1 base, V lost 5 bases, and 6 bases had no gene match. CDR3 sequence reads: CASSIGLAYSYNEQFF. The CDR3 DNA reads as TGTGCCAGCAGCATCGGACTAGCGTATTCCTACAATGAGCAGTTCTTC.